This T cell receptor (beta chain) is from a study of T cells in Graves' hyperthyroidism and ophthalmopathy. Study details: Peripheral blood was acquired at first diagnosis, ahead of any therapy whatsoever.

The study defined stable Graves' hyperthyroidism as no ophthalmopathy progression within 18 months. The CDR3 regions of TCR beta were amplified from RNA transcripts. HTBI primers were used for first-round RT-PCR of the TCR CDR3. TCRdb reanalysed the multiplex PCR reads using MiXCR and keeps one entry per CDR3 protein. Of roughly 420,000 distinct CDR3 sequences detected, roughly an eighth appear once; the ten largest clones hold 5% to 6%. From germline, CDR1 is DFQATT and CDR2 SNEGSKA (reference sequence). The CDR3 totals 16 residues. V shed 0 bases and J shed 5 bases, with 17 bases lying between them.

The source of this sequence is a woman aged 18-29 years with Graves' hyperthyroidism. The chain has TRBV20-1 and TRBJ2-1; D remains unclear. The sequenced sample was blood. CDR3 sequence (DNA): TGCAGTGCTAGAGATGGAGCGACCGGGTTTAACAATGAGCAGTTCTTC. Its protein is CSARDGATGFNNEQFF.